This T cell receptor (beta chain) was retrieved from a study of OX40 agonist ivuxolimab in advanced cancers. In germline, CDR1 is SEHNR, CDR2 FQNEAQ (reference sequence). This CDR3 contains 18 residues. V lost 5 bases, J lost 0 bases, and 20 bases lay in between. Sequenced by immunoSEQ multiplex PCR; TCRdb stores in-frame clones only, minus some. The data contain around 18,000 clones, 75% to 85% of them singletons. Sequences were derived from CD4+ or CD8+ T cells sorted from blood, sampled in a trial of the OX40 agonist ivuxolimab. This chain uses TRBV7-9 with TRBJ2-1, with D perhaps being TRBD1 or TRBD2 (5 bases each). This receptor was taken from an adult with an advanced solid tumor such as melanoma, head and neck, liver or kidney cancer. CDR3 coding DNA: TGTGCCAGCAGCGCCCGGGACCCTACTTCTAGCTCCTACAATGAGCAGTTCTTC. The encoded protein is CASSARDPTSSSYNEQFF.